The T cell receptor beta chain under discussion was sequenced for a study of molecular identifiers for immune sequencing clone quantification. In germline, CDR1 is LNHDA, CDR2 SQIVND (reference sequence). The length of the CDR3 is 15 residues. V was clipped by 3 bases and J by 2 bases, with 11 bases between them. For this clonotype: Since a much larger clone is just one base distant, this may be a read error. The missing conserved phenylalanine or tryptophan at the end of this CDR3 makes a read error likely.

One entry per CDR3 protein, called by TCRdb with MiXCR from the PCR reads. The sample has just under 65,000 distinct CDR3 sequences, about a fifth seen once; the top ten hold over 1.1%. The source material was naive CD8+ T cells from blood, with Jurkat cell RNA spiked in. The subset: FACS-sorted CD8+CD4-CCR7+CD45RA+ naive T cells. This sequence originates from a human donor in good health. Some libraries in this study had Jurkat cell RNA spiked in. The rearrangement joins TRBV19 to TRBJ1-5; no definite D call. The CDR3 is CASSISPGGNQPQHL. In DNA form, the CDR3 reads TGTGCCAGTAGTATCTCACCCGGGGGCAATCAGCCCCAGCATCTT.